This TCR beta chain appears in the sequencing data of a study of cytomegalovirus exposure and HLA in healthy donors. In the case of this clone: What it binds is unknown.

The ends were cut back, 0 bases at V and 1 base at J, with 10 bases in the middle. The CDR3 length is 16 residues. Germline CDR1 and CDR2: MGHRA and YSYEKL. Whole-study findings and limits: The authors listed about 170 TCR beta chains as cytomegalovirus-associated. Among TCR sequences, most were rare, though some public TCRs appeared in many donors. TRBV6-2, TRBV6-3 and other indistinguishable V segments were excluded.

Vbeta (60) and Jbeta (13) primers were used in the PCR. Method: immunoSEQ multiplex PCR; TCRdb's copy keeps in-frame clones and lacks some. The table has approximately 96,000 clones, 74% seen once. This clonotype originated in a male donor in good health and CMV-seronegative. The sample taken for sequencing was PBMCs. This chain connects TRBV4-1 to TRBJ1-5; D call uncertain. The CDR3 DNA follows: TGCGCCAGCAGCCAAGAAGAGGGTTGGAGCAATCAGCCCCAGCATTTT. As protein: CASSQEEGWSNQPQHF.